Each of the 15 T cell receptor beta chains below was sequenced from the same sample in a study of Ad26.COV2.S vaccination and SARS-CoV-2 variants. Treatment indicated: around 19 received Ad26.COV2.S at low or high dose, single or two shots; 5 received placebo; per-sample allocation not given. After the first vaccine or placebo injection, samples were drawn on day 63. Sequenced by immunoSEQ multiplex PCR; TCRdb stores in-frame clones only, minus some. Here the sample spans about 500,000 clones, 80% to 90% being singletons. The material sequenced was peripheral blood, taken in a trial of Ad26.COV2.S vaccine versus placebo. These receptor sequences come from a person between 18 and 60 years old who received the Ad26.COV2.S COVID-19 vaccine or a placebo.

CDR3 DNA: TGTGCTAGTGGTTTTAGCGGGAGCCCATACAATGAGCAGTTCTTC. It codes for CASGFSGSPYNEQFF. The gene calls are TRBV12-5 and TRBJ2-1; 9 positions agree with TRBD2. The length of the CDR3 is 15 residues. V shed 3 bases and J 4 bases; nucleotides not matched to a gene: 4. CDR1 and CDR2 from the germline V gene are LGHNT and FRNRAP.

The chain joins TRBV2 to TRBJ2-7, with TRBD2 matching 7 bases. The CDR3 sequence is 15 residues long. V shed 4 bases and J 4 bases; nucleotides not matched to a gene: 10. Looked up from germline, CDR1 is SNHLY and CDR2 is FYNNEI. The CDR3 here is CASSVGGRQSYEQYF. DNA for the CDR3: TGTGCCAGCAGTGTCGGGGGGAGGCAATCGTACGAGCAGTACTTC.

V usage is TRBV7-9 and J usage is TRBJ1-1; D not certain. The CDR3 spans 14 residues. Looked up from germline, CDR1 is SEHNR and CDR2 is FQNEAQ (reference sequence). V was shortened by 4 bases and J by 2 bases, with 11 bases between the two germline ends. DNA for the CDR3: TGTGCCAGCAGCTCTCGGGTGACTAACACTGAAGCTTTCTTT. Translation: CASSSRVTNTEAFF.

Concerning this clone: Additional DNA sequences in this sample encode the identical CDR3. V is TRBV18 and J is TRBJ2-7; no firm D call. Germline V gene data show CDR1 as KGHSH and CDR2 as LQKENI. CDR3 length: 14 residues. V dropped 2 bases and J dropped 0 bases, with 8 bases sitting between them. The CDR3 bases are TGTGCCAGCTCACCAGGGCGGAGCTCCTACGAGCAGTACTTC. It encodes CASSPGRSSYEQYF. The whole variable domain, filled in from reference TRBV18 and TRBJ2-7, reads NAGVMQNPRHLVRRRGQEARLRCSPMKGHSHVYWYRQLPEEGLKFMVYLQKENIIDESGMPKERFSAEFPKEGPSILRIQQVVRGDSAAYFCASSPGRSSYEQYFGPGTRLTVT.

V gene TRBV19 combines with J gene TRBJ2-1; D remains ambiguous. V was pared by 8 bases and J by 0 bases, with 14 bases between. The CDR3 is 15 amino acids. Germline V gene sequence: CDR1 LNHDA, CDR2 SQIVND (reference sequence). The CDR3 DNA is TGTGCCAGTTCCCAGGACCTAGGCTCCTACAATGAGCAGTTCTTC. This sequence encodes CASSQDLGSYNEQFF.

This clone appeared a few times. The J gene is TRBJ2-3, the V gene TRBV7-2, with D perhaps assigned TRBD1 or TRBD2 (5 bases each). Germline-derived CDR1 and CDR2 are SGHTA and FQGNSA. V was pared by 0 bases and J by 1 base, with 5 bases between. The CDR3 loop spans 14 amino acids. The CDR3 DNA reads TGTGCCAGCAGCTTAGCGGGGGGCACAGATACGCAGTATTTT. The encoded protein is CASSLAGGTDTQYF.

V gene TRBV24-1 combines with J gene TRBJ2-5; 7 nucleotides line up with TRBD1. The germline V gene has CDR1 KGHDR and CDR2 SFDVKD. CDR3 size: 15 residues. The J segment lost 5 bases and the V segment lost 6 bases, leaving 11 bases of the junction unmatched. Here the CDR3 reads CATSPGTATRETQYF. CDR3 nucleotide sequence: TGTGCCACCAGTCCCGGGACAGCAACACGGGAGACCCAGTACTTC.

This clone was recorded once. The chain couples TRBV5-5 to TRBJ1-6; D is uncertain. Trimming stripped 2 bases from V and 2 bases from J, with 8 bases between. CDR1 and CDR2 (germline): SGHKS, YYEKEE (reference sequence). The CDR3 runs 15 residues. CDR3 protein: CASSFYGAYNSPLHF. The CDR3, as DNA: TGTGCCAGCAGCTTCTATGGGGCCTATAATTCACCCCTCCACTTT.

In its sample, this clone was seen once. The chain has TRBV19 and TRBJ1-5, with 9 nucleotides matching TRBD1. Trimming removed 3 bases from V and 6 bases from J; junction bases left unmatched: 12. The CDR3 is 17 amino acids. Per germline, CDR1 LNHDA and CDR2 SQIVND (reference sequence). This chain's CDR3 is CASSIIRDRVGGQPQHF. The CDR3 region has the DNA TGTGCCAGTAGTATTATCCGGGACAGGGTAGGAGGTCAGCCCCAGCATTTT.

The sample holds one count of this clone. The chain joins TRBV19 to TRBJ2-1; D remains ambiguous. From germline, CDR1 is LNHDA and CDR2 SQIVND (reference sequence). The CDR3 totals 16 residues. With 3 bases removed from V and 5 bases from J, the gap between germline ends came to 17 bases. CDR3 loop: CASSIVGLSLNNEQFF. The CDR3 nucleotides are TGTGCCAGTAGTATTGTCGGCCTATCTCTGAACAATGAGCAGTTCTTC.

This chain links TRBV3-1 (or the pseudogene TRBV3-2) with TRBJ2-7, with D perhaps TRBD2 (5 bases). Germline V gene data show CDR1 as LGHDT and CDR2 as YNNKEL (reference sequence). This CDR3 region has 15 residues. V was trimmed by 0 bases and J by 0 bases, leaving 9 bases between them. The CDR3 DNA sequence: TGTGCCAGCAGCCAAGAGCCGGGAAGCTCCTACGAGCAGTACTTC. It is translated as CASSQEPGSSYEQYF.

In the case of this clone: A read error may account for a junction end that differs from germline. The chain uses TRBV18 and TRBJ1-1, with D possibly TRBD1 on 6 matching bases. CDR1 and CDR2 from the germline V gene are KGHSH and LQKENI. The CDR3 has 12 amino acids. CDR3 bases: TGTGCCAGCTCACCACCGATGGGGGCTGAGGTCTTT. Translation gives CASSPPMGAEVF.

The V call is TRBV5-1, the J call TRBJ1-2, with a possible D match to TRBD1 (6 bases). Germline loops: CDR1 SGHRS, CDR2 YFSETQ. V lost 0 bases to trimming and J lost 2 bases, with 14 bases between them. This CDR3 contains 16 residues. CDR3 nucleotides: TGCGCCAGCAGCTTGGGGGACATCACCCTAAACTATGGCTACACCTTC. As protein: CASSLGDITLNYGYTF.

The V gene is TRBV12-5, the J gene TRBJ2-3; D is perhaps TRBD1 or TRBD2 (5 bases each). The germline V and J ends were trimmed by 2 bases and 7 bases, with 19 bases remaining between them. CDR1 is LGHNT, CDR2 FRNRAP, per germline. CDR3 length: 16 amino acids. The chain's CDR3 is CASGLLGPAGAYTQYF. As DNA, the CDR3 is TGTGCTAGTGGTTTGTTAGGGCCCGCCGGGGCGTATACGCAGTATTTT.

The genes are TRBV27 and TRBJ1-6; tentatively, D is TRBD1 (5 bases). Deletions cut 6 bases from V and 3 bases from J, with 9 bases between. In germline, CDR1 is MNHEY, CDR2 SMNVEV (reference sequence). The CDR3 runs to 14 residues. CDR3 coding DNA: TGTGCCAGCAGACAGGCCTACTATAATTCACCCCTCCACTTT. It yields the protein CASRQAYYNSPLHF.